This is a list of T cell receptor beta chains from one sample in a study of OX40 agonist ivuxolimab in advanced cancers. The assay was immunoSEQ multiplex PCR, and TCRdb's table has in-frame clones only and misses some. Of 35,000 to 55,000 clones listed, about 83% are singletons. The sample here was CD4+ or CD8+ T cells sorted from blood, taken in a trial of the OX40 agonist ivuxolimab. These receptors all come from an adult with an advanced solid tumor such as melanoma, head and neck, liver or kidney cancer. CDR3s include the opening cysteine and the closing phenylalanine or tryptophan. Each record gives: clone size, D gene, J gene, V gene, CDR3 protein, CDR3 DNA. A D gene is named only where the DNA matches it firmly. The size of a clone is reported for some rows only, either as once, few or many, or as a class for expanded clones.

clone size: -; D gene: TRBD2; J gene: TRBJ2-1; V gene: TRBV7-2; CDR3 protein: CASSLGGGLAHNEQFF; CDR3 DNA: TGTGCCAGCAGCTTAGGCGGGGGACTAGCCCACAATGAGCAGTTCTTC
clone size: -; D gene: TRBD1; J gene: TRBJ2-2; V gene: TRBV19; CDR3 protein: CASRPGQGTGELFF; CDR3 DNA: TGTGCCAGTAGACCGGGACAGGGTACCGGGGAGCTGTTTTTT
clone size: -; D gene: -; J gene: TRBJ2-7; V gene: TRBV7-8; CDR3 protein: CASSSGAQGGITSYEQYF; CDR3 DNA: TGTGCCAGCAGCTCCGGAGCACAGGGGGGGATAACGTCCTACGAGCAGTACTTC
clone size: -; D gene: TRBD2; J gene: TRBJ2-1; V gene: TRBV25-1; CDR3 protein: CASRLAGGRDEQFF; CDR3 DNA: TGTGCCAGCAGACTAGCGGGAGGTAGAGATGAGCAGTTCTTC
clone size: -; D gene: TRBD1; J gene: TRBJ2-5; V gene: TRBV4-1; CDR3 protein: CASSRGDSMSLGETQYF; CDR3 DNA: TGCGCCAGCAGCCGAGGGGACAGTATGTCCCTCGGAGAGACCCAGTACTTC
clone size: -; D gene: -; J gene: TRBJ2-1; V gene: TRBV19; CDR3 protein: CASSIGSSIYEQFF; CDR3 DNA: TGTGCCAGTAGTATAGGTTCGAGTATCTATGAGCAGTTCTTC
clone size: -; D gene: TRBD1; J gene: TRBJ2-7; V gene: TRBV11-1; CDR3 protein: CASSSYRGITYEQYF; CDR3 DNA: TGTGCCAGCAGCTCCTACAGGGGTATCACCTACGAGCAGTACTTC
clone size: -; D gene: TRBD2; J gene: TRBJ2-7; V gene: TRBV19; CDR3 protein: CASSPGLAGLSYEQYF; CDR3 DNA: TGTGCCAGTAGCCCGGGACTAGCGGGATTATCCTACGAGCAGTACTTC
clone size: -; D gene: -; J gene: TRBJ2-3; V gene: TRBV21-1; CDR3 protein: CASSPPELAGGPGYTDTQYF; CDR3 DNA: TGTGCCAGCAGCCCCCCCGAACTAGCGGGAGGGCCAGGATATACAGATACGCAGTATTTT
clone size: -; D gene: TRBD1; J gene: TRBJ2-7; V gene: TRBV6-5; CDR3 protein: CASTFTQGANEQYF; CDR3 DNA: TGTGCCAGCACATTCACCCAGGGGGCGAACGAGCAGTACTTC
clone size: -; D gene: -; J gene: TRBJ1-1; V gene: TRBV19; CDR3 protein: CASSMREGPEEAFF; CDR3 DNA: TGTGCCAGTAGTATGAGGGAGGGCCCCGAGGAAGCTTTCTTT
clone size: -; D gene: -; J gene: TRBJ2-5; V gene: TRBV7-9; CDR3 protein: CASSRQERWETQYF; CDR3 DNA: TGTGCCAGCAGCCGACAGGAGCGTTGGGAGACCCAGTACTTC
clone size: once; D gene: -; J gene: TRBJ1-3; V gene: TRBV25-1; CDR3 protein: CASSVGGQRRHTIYF; CDR3 DNA: TGTGCCAGCAGTGTTGGGGGACAAAGGAGACACACCATATATTTT
clone size: -; D gene: -; J gene: TRBJ2-5; V gene: TRBV5-1; CDR3 protein: CASSLEGRETQYF; CDR3 DNA: TGCGCCAGCAGCTTGGAAGGGCGTGAGACCCAGTACTTC
clone size: -; D gene: TRBD2; J gene: TRBJ2-1; V gene: TRBV6-6; CDR3 protein: CASSPTGLAGNEQFF; CDR3 DNA: TGTGCCAGCAGTCCTACGGGACTAGCAGGCAATGAGCAGTTCTTC
clone size: -; D gene: -; J gene: TRBJ1-5; V gene: TRBV6-6; CDR3 protein: CASSYSSAVGQPQHF; CDR3 DNA: TGTGCCAGCAGTTACTCTTCGGCAGTGGGTCAGCCCCAGCATTTT
clone size: -; D gene: TRBD2; J gene: TRBJ2-1; V gene: TRBV4-2; CDR3 protein: CASSRTSGVGIEQFF; CDR3 DNA: TGTGCCAGCAGTAGGACTAGCGGGGTCGGGATAGAGCAGTTCTTC
clone size: -; D gene: -; J gene: TRBJ2-3; V gene: TRBV30; CDR3 protein: CAWTGASTDTQYF; CDR3 DNA: TGTGCCTGGACGGGCGCTAGCACAGATACGCAGTATTTT
clone size: few; D gene: -; J gene: TRBJ1-1; V gene: TRBV18; CDR3 protein: CASSSDMNTEAFF; CDR3 DNA: TGTGCCAGCTCATCCGACATGAACACTGAAGCTTTCTTT
clone size: once; D gene: -; J gene: TRBJ1-1; V gene: TRBV27; CDR3 protein: CASSLQGLSEAFF; CDR3 DNA: TGTGCCAGCAGTTTACAGGGTCTTTCTGAAGCTTTCTTT
clone size: -; D gene: -; J gene: TRBJ2-1; V gene: TRBV7-3; CDR3 protein: CASSLTQGNEQFF; CDR3 DNA: TGTGCCAGCAGCTTAACGCAGGGGAATGAGCAGTTCTTC
clone size: -; D gene: TRBD1; J gene: TRBJ2-5; V gene: TRBV28; CDR3 protein: CASSLSSGGQGKTQYF; CDR3 DNA: TGTGCCAGCAGTTTATCTTCGGGTGGACAGGGGAAGACCCAGTACTTC
clone size: -; D gene: -; J gene: TRBJ1-4; V gene: TRBV6-5; CDR3 protein: CASSSDEKLFF; CDR3 DNA: TGTGCCAGCAGTTCGGATGAAAAACTGTTTTTT
clone size: -; D gene: TRBD1; J gene: TRBJ2-1; V gene: TRBV6-1; CDR3 protein: CASSGQGAEQFF; CDR3 DNA: TGTGCCAGCAGTGGACAGGGCGCTGAGCAGTTCTTC
clone size: few; D gene: TRBD2; J gene: TRBJ2-7; V gene: TRBV28; CDR3 protein: CASSLKFRTSGSYEQYF; CDR3 DNA: TGTGCCAGCAGTTTGAAGTTCAGGACTAGCGGTTCCTACGAGCAGTACTTC
clone size: -; D gene: TRBD1; J gene: TRBJ2-1; V gene: TRBV7-8; CDR3 protein: CASSQGRGTGRTFNEQFF; CDR3 DNA: TGTGCCAGCAGCCAGGGTCGCGGGACAGGCCGGACTTTCAATGAGCAGTTCTTC
clone size: -; D gene: -; J gene: TRBJ1-5; V gene: TRBV5-6; CDR3 protein: CASSLGRGRGHF; CDR3 DNA: TGTGCCAGCAGCTTGGGGAGGGGCAGAGGGCATTTT
clone size: -; D gene: -; J gene: TRBJ2-3; V gene: TRBV5-1; CDR3 protein: CASSPKGGSTDTQYF; CDR3 DNA: TGCGCCAGCAGCCCGAAGGGGGGATCCACAGATACGCAGTATTTT
clone size: -; D gene: TRBD2; J gene: TRBJ2-7; V gene: TRBV5-1; CDR3 protein: CASSQASGAYEQYF; CDR3 DNA: TGCGCCAGCAGCCAAGCTAGCGGAGCCTACGAGCAGTACTTC
clone size: -; D gene: -; J gene: TRBJ2-4; V gene: TRBV5-1; CDR3 protein: CASSSGASQNIQYF; CDR3 DNA: TGCGCCAGCAGCTCTGGGGCTTCCCAAAACATTCAGTACTTC
clone size: once; D gene: -; J gene: TRBJ1-1; V gene: TRBV18; CDR3 protein: CASSLGRVPNTEAFF; CDR3 DNA: TGTGCCAGCTCCTTGGGGCGGGTCCCTAACACTGAAGCTTTCTTT
clone size: -; D gene: -; J gene: TRBJ2-1; V gene: TRBV2; CDR3 protein: CASSPRGASSYNEQFF; CDR3 DNA: TGTGCCAGCAGCCCCCGGGGAGCGAGCTCCTACAATGAGCAGTTCTTC
clone size: -; D gene: -; J gene: TRBJ2-1; V gene: TRBV2; CDR3 protein: CASSEERVGQFF; CDR3 DNA: TGTGCCAGCAGTGAAGAGCGGGTCGGGCAGTTCTTC
clone size: -; D gene: TRBD2; J gene: TRBJ2-7; V gene: TRBV13; CDR3 protein: CASSLESPGTSGSNAYEQYF; CDR3 DNA: TGTGCCAGCAGCTTAGAGTCTCCCGGGACTAGCGGGAGCAACGCCTACGAGCAGTACTTC
clone size: -; D gene: -; J gene: TRBJ2-2; V gene: TRBV4-1; CDR3 protein: CASSPNLGVYTGELFF; CDR3 DNA: TGCGCCAGCAGCCCCAATTTGGGGGTTTACACCGGGGAGCTGTTTTTT
clone size: -; D gene: -; J gene: TRBJ2-7; V gene: TRBV27; CDR3 protein: CASSSIYEQYF; CDR3 DNA: TGTGCCAGCAGTTCCATCTACGAGCAGTACTTC
clone size: -; D gene: -; J gene: TRBJ2-1; V gene: TRBV29-1; CDR3 protein: CSVSGGAYNEQFF; CDR3 DNA: TGCAGCGTCTCCGGGGGCGCGTACAATGAGCAGTTCTTC
clone size: -; D gene: TRBD1; J gene: TRBJ2-5; V gene: TRBV18; CDR3 protein: CASSSGQAKETQYF; CDR3 DNA: TGTGCCAGCTCATCGGGACAGGCAAAAGAGACCCAGTACTTC
clone size: -; D gene: -; J gene: TRBJ2-1; V gene: TRBV18; CDR3 protein: CASSPLKREQFF; CDR3 DNA: TGTGCCAGCTCACCTCTAAAACGAGAGCAGTTCTTC
clone size: -; D gene: TRBD1; J gene: TRBJ1-2; V gene: TRBV5-6; CDR3 protein: CASSQDRGFGYTF; CDR3 DNA: TGTGCCAGCAGCCAGGACAGGGGGTTTGGCTACACCTTC
clone size: -; D gene: -; J gene: TRBJ2-7; V gene: TRBV19; CDR3 protein: CASSMEATYEQYF; CDR3 DNA: TGTGCCAGTAGTATGGAGGCGACCTACGAGCAGTACTTC
clone size: -; D gene: TRBD1; J gene: TRBJ1-2; V gene: TRBV4-2; CDR3 protein: CASSQSPVPGGSGYTF; CDR3 DNA: TGTGCCAGCAGCCAATCCCCTGTTCCAGGGGGAAGTGGCTACACCTTC
clone size: -; D gene: -; J gene: TRBJ1-1; V gene: TRBV6-6; CDR3 protein: CASSYSISGATTEAFF; CDR3 DNA: TGTGCCAGCAGTTACTCGATATCGGGGGCGACCACTGAAGCTTTCTTT
clone size: few; D gene: -; J gene: TRBJ1-2; V gene: TRBV19; CDR3 protein: CASSSTESRQRNYGYTF; CDR3 DNA: TGTGCCAGTAGTAGCACCGAGTCGAGACAAAGAAACTATGGCTACACCTTC
clone size: -; D gene: -; J gene: TRBJ1-6; V gene: TRBV28; CDR3 protein: CASRQGFNSPLHF; CDR3 DNA: TGTGCCAGCAGACAGGGTTTTAACTCACCCCTCCACTTT
clone size: once; D gene: -; J gene: TRBJ2-7; V gene: TRBV19; CDR3 protein: CASSEPGNSYEQYF; CDR3 DNA: TGTGCCAGTAGTGAACCGGGAAACTCCTACGAGCAGTACTTC
clone size: -; D gene: -; J gene: TRBJ1-1; V gene: TRBV18; CDR3 protein: CASSPGANTEAFF; CDR3 DNA: TGTGCCAGCTCACCAGGGGCGAACACTGAAGCTTTCTTT
clone size: -; D gene: -; J gene: TRBJ2-2; V gene: TRBV27; CDR3 protein: CASSVLNSGELFF; CDR3 DNA: TGTGCCAGCAGTGTTCTTAATAGCGGGGAGCTGTTTTTT
clone size: -; D gene: -; J gene: TRBJ1-5; V gene: TRBV4-1; CDR3 protein: CASSQLPGTTEFRPQHF; CDR3 DNA: TGCGCCAGCAGCCAACTACCCGGGACAACCGAATTTCGCCCCCAGCATTTT
clone size: few; D gene: -; J gene: TRBJ1-5; V gene: TRBV19; CDR3 protein: CASSIWSNQPQHF; CDR3 DNA: TGTGCCAGTAGTATTTGGAGCAATCAGCCCCAGCATTTT
clone size: -; D gene: TRBD1; J gene: TRBJ2-4; V gene: TRBV18; CDR3 protein: CASSPSGQEGWWENIQYF; CDR3 DNA: TGTGCCAGCTCACCAAGCGGACAGGAAGGATGGTGGGAGAACATTCAGTACTTC
clone size: -; D gene: -; J gene: TRBJ1-5; V gene: TRBV30; CDR3 protein: CAATVSDQPQHF; CDR3 DNA: TGTGCGGCGACAGTAAGCGATCAGCCCCAGCATTTT
clone size: -; D gene: TRBD1; J gene: TRBJ2-3; V gene: TRBV7-3; CDR3 protein: CASSSRGGTGGTDTQYF; CDR3 DNA: TGTGCCAGCAGCTCCCGAGGGGGGACAGGGGGCACAGATACGCAGTATTTT
clone size: -; D gene: -; J gene: TRBJ1-1; V gene: TRBV28; CDR3 protein: CASSLRSGKAFF; CDR3 DNA: TGTGCCAGCAGTCTGAGGTCAGGGAAAGCTTTCTTT
clone size: -; D gene: -; J gene: TRBJ2-3; V gene: TRBV27; CDR3 protein: CASSLLGTDTQYF; CDR3 DNA: TGTGCCAGCAGTTTACTAGGCACAGATACGCAGTATTTT
clone size: once; D gene: -; J gene: TRBJ2-3; V gene: TRBV6-5; CDR3 protein: CASSIGTSTDTQYF; CDR3 DNA: TGTGCCAGCAGTATAGGGACTAGCACAGATACGCAGTATTTT
clone size: -; D gene: TRBD2; J gene: TRBJ2-1; V gene: TRBV15; CDR3 protein: CATSRDGTSGSYNEQFF; CDR3 DNA: TGTGCCACCAGCAGAGATGGGACTAGCGGCTCCTACAATGAGCAGTTCTTC
clone size: -; D gene: TRBD1; J gene: TRBJ1-1; V gene: TRBV7-3; CDR3 protein: CASSLQGGMNTEAFF; CDR3 DNA: TGTGCCAGCAGCCTCCAGGGGGGCATGAACACTGAAGCTTTCTTT
clone size: -; D gene: -; J gene: TRBJ1-2; V gene: TRBV28; CDR3 protein: CASSPRFSNYGYTF; CDR3 DNA: TGTGCCAGCAGTCCTAGATTCTCTAACTATGGCTACACCTTC